Below, 7 T cell receptor beta chains from the same sample are listed, as sequenced in a study of spatial heterogeneity in lung cancer. TCRdb fed the 5' RACE reads into MiXCR, producing one record per CDR3 protein. The data contain some 54,000 distinct CDR3 sequences, less than 9.5% of them singletons. Time point reported: blood at routine non-recurrence follow-up after resection. Tumor, nontumor lung or frozen PBMC supplied whole RNA that was sequenced unsorted. Here the sequenced sample was PBMCs, taken at follow-up. The receptors were gathered from a female donor with early-stage non-small cell lung cancer.

J is TRBJ1-2 and V is TRBV20-1; 10 positions match TRBD1. Germline loops: CDR1 DFQATT, CDR2 SNEGSKA (reference sequence). This CDR3 spans 14 amino acids. The V and J ends lost 5 bases and 0 bases, in that order; junction bases with no gene match: 3. DNA of the CDR3: TGCAGTGCTTCAGACAGGGGGCCTAACTATGGCTACACCTTC. Amino acids: CSASDRGPNYGYTF.

The rearrangement links TRBV3-1 to TRBJ1-1, with D perhaps matching TRBD1 (5 bases). This CDR3 spans 13 amino acids. CDR1 and CDR2 from the germline V gene are LGHDT and YNNKEL (reference sequence). Deletions cut 2 bases from V and 9 bases from J, with 13 bases between. The CDR3 loop is CASSQSRQGKAFF. For the CDR3, the DNA is TGTGCCAGCAGCCAAAGTAGGCAGGGAAAAGCTTTCTTT.

This clonotype was counted only a few times. The chain employs TRBV29-1 and TRBJ2-2, with 8 bases that match TRBD1. The CDR3 sequence is 14 residues long. With V trimmed by 6 bases and J by 4 bases, 7 bases remained unmatched. Germline-derived CDR1 and CDR2 are SQVTM and ANQGSEA. As DNA, the CDR3 is TGCAGCGTGGATGGACAGGGAGTCACCGGGGAGCTGTTTTTT. Translating gives CSVDGQGVTGELFF.

This clonotype was picked up a small number of times. The chain combines TRBV6-2 or TRBV6-3 with TRBJ1-5; 7 nucleotides agree with TRBD1. J gave up 5 bases and V 6 bases, and 16 bases lay outside the gene matches. Germline V gene data show CDR1 as MNHEY and CDR2 as SVGEGT. The CDR3 runs 17 residues. The CDR3 nucleotides are TGTGCCAGCAGCCCCAGAGCCAACACAGGGGTGGATCAGCCCCAGCATTTT. Amino acids: CASSPRANTGVDQPQHF.

The chain uses TRBV6-2 or TRBV6-3 and TRBJ2-1; unclear D gene. V was trimmed by 9 bases and J by 4 bases, leaving 13 bases between them. CDR3 length equals 13 residues. Germline V gene data show CDR1 as MNHEY and CDR2 as SVGEGT. The CDR3 DNA reads TGTGCCAGTTTGATGGACCAGTACAATGAGCAGTTCTTC. Translation gives CASLMDQYNEQFF.

CDR3 amino acids: CASSPLRGPYEQYF. The CDR3 DNA follows: TGTGCCAGCTCACCACTCAGGGGGCCCTACGAGCAGTACTTC. The rearrangement joins TRBV18 to TRBJ2-7; 8 nucleotides line up with TRBD1. Germline V lookup: CDR1 KGHSH, CDR2 LQKENI. The CDR3 spans 14 residues. V shed 1 base, J shed 2 bases, and the junction held 1 base outside the gene matches.

This clonotype was observed at least ten times. The gene calls are TRBV29-1 and TRBJ1-5; no definite D call. V lost 5 bases, J lost 4 bases, and 9 bases lay in between. The CDR3 totals 12 residues. Germline V gene lookup returns CDR1 SQVTM and CDR2 ANQGSEA. CDR3 in amino acids: CSVSNLNQPQHF. Here the CDR3 DNA reads TGCAGCGTTTCTAACCTTAATCAGCCCCAGCATTTT. The entire variable domain, with the rest obtained from reference TRBV29-1 and TRBJ1-5, is as follows: SAVISQKPSRDICQRGTSLTIQCQVDSQVTMMFWYRQQPGQSLTLIATANQGSEATYESGFVIDKFPISRPNLTFSTLTVSNMSPEDSSIYLCSVSNLNQPQHFGDGTRLSIL.